The T cell receptor beta chain under discussion was sequenced for a study of cytomegalovirus exposure and HLA in healthy donors. The CDR3 sequence is 15 residues long. The germline CDR1 and CDR2 sequences are SEHNR and FQNEAQ (reference sequence). The V segment lost 5 bases and the J segment 0 bases; nucleotides outside the gene matches: 5. The assay was immunoSEQ multiplex PCR, and TCRdb's table has in-frame clones only and misses some. The top ten hold 1.4% to 1.5% of the sample, which has about 130,000 clones, about nine tenths seen once. Comments on this clone: Other DNA sequences of this sample code for an identical CDR3.

What was sequenced was PBMCs. The source of this sequence is a man aged 25 to 40 in good health and CMV-seronegative. The chain carries TRBV7-9 and TRBJ1-1, with 8 nucleotides matching TRBD1. CDR3: CASSPRDRLNTEAFF. CDR3 nucleotide sequence: TGTGCCAGCAGCCCCCGGGACAGGTTGAACACTGAAGCTTTCTTT.